This T cell receptor (beta chain) was retrieved from a study of memory CD4+ T cells and cytomegalovirus serostatus. Study-wide results and caveats: Each of 65 to 70 CMV-associated TCRbeta sequences occurred in one to five individuals. Suggested: most of the CMV-linked TCR signature lies in CD4+ memory cells. CMV serostatus prediction reached median AUC approximately 0.95, or 0.91 with US-trained model.

About this clone itself: Its target is not known. The identical CDR3 is also encoded by other nucleotide sequences in the sample.

The sort gate was single viable CD3+CD4+CD8-CD45RO+ cells for memory CD4+ T cells. Some clones are missing from TCRdb's copy, which holds only in-frame ones; the method was immunoSEQ multiplex PCR. This table holds tens of thousands of clones, 78% found once. The sequencing input was memory CD4+ T cells from blood. The origin of this receptor is an adult in good health and CMV-seronegative.

CDR3 nucleotide sequence: TGCGCCAGCAGCTCGGACAGCCTCTCCTACGAGCAGTACTTC. Translated: CASSSDSLSYEQYF. V usage is TRBV5-1 and J usage is TRBJ2-7, with D tentatively TRBD1 (6 bases). CDR3 length: 14 residues. Trimming shortened V by 3 bases and J by 0 bases, and 10 bases separated the two germline ends. CDR1 is SGHRS and CDR2 is YFSETQ in the germline V gene.